One TCR beta chain is described in this entry. The record originates from a study of blood T cell repertoires in COVID-19. Study-level information: Some COVID-19 samples were acute and others convalescent; all came from the United States, Italy and Spain. Sources were T cells, B-cell-depleted T cells, or PBMCs; the material itself was cDNA or gDNA.

This CDR3 comprises 16 residues. As originally analysed: Reference gene primer amplification gave nucleated cell count estimates. Sequencing was performed with immunoSEQ multiplex PCR; in TCRdb, only in-frame clones are kept and a portion is missing. The DNA gave D and trimming, while V, J and clone size come from that table. The table includes 28,000 or so clones, 90% detected once. The chain recombines TRBV21-1 with TRBJ2-1; the D call in the table, TRBD1, was not verified against the DNA. TRBV21-1 is termed a pseudogene. Sequencing used peripheral blood. This sequence originates from a human donor in a cohort sampled during active COVID-19. The CDR3 bases are TGTGCCAGCACTTCCAGGGGCGGTAATTCCTACAATGAGCAGTTCTTC. Encoded protein: CASTSRGGNSYNEQFF.